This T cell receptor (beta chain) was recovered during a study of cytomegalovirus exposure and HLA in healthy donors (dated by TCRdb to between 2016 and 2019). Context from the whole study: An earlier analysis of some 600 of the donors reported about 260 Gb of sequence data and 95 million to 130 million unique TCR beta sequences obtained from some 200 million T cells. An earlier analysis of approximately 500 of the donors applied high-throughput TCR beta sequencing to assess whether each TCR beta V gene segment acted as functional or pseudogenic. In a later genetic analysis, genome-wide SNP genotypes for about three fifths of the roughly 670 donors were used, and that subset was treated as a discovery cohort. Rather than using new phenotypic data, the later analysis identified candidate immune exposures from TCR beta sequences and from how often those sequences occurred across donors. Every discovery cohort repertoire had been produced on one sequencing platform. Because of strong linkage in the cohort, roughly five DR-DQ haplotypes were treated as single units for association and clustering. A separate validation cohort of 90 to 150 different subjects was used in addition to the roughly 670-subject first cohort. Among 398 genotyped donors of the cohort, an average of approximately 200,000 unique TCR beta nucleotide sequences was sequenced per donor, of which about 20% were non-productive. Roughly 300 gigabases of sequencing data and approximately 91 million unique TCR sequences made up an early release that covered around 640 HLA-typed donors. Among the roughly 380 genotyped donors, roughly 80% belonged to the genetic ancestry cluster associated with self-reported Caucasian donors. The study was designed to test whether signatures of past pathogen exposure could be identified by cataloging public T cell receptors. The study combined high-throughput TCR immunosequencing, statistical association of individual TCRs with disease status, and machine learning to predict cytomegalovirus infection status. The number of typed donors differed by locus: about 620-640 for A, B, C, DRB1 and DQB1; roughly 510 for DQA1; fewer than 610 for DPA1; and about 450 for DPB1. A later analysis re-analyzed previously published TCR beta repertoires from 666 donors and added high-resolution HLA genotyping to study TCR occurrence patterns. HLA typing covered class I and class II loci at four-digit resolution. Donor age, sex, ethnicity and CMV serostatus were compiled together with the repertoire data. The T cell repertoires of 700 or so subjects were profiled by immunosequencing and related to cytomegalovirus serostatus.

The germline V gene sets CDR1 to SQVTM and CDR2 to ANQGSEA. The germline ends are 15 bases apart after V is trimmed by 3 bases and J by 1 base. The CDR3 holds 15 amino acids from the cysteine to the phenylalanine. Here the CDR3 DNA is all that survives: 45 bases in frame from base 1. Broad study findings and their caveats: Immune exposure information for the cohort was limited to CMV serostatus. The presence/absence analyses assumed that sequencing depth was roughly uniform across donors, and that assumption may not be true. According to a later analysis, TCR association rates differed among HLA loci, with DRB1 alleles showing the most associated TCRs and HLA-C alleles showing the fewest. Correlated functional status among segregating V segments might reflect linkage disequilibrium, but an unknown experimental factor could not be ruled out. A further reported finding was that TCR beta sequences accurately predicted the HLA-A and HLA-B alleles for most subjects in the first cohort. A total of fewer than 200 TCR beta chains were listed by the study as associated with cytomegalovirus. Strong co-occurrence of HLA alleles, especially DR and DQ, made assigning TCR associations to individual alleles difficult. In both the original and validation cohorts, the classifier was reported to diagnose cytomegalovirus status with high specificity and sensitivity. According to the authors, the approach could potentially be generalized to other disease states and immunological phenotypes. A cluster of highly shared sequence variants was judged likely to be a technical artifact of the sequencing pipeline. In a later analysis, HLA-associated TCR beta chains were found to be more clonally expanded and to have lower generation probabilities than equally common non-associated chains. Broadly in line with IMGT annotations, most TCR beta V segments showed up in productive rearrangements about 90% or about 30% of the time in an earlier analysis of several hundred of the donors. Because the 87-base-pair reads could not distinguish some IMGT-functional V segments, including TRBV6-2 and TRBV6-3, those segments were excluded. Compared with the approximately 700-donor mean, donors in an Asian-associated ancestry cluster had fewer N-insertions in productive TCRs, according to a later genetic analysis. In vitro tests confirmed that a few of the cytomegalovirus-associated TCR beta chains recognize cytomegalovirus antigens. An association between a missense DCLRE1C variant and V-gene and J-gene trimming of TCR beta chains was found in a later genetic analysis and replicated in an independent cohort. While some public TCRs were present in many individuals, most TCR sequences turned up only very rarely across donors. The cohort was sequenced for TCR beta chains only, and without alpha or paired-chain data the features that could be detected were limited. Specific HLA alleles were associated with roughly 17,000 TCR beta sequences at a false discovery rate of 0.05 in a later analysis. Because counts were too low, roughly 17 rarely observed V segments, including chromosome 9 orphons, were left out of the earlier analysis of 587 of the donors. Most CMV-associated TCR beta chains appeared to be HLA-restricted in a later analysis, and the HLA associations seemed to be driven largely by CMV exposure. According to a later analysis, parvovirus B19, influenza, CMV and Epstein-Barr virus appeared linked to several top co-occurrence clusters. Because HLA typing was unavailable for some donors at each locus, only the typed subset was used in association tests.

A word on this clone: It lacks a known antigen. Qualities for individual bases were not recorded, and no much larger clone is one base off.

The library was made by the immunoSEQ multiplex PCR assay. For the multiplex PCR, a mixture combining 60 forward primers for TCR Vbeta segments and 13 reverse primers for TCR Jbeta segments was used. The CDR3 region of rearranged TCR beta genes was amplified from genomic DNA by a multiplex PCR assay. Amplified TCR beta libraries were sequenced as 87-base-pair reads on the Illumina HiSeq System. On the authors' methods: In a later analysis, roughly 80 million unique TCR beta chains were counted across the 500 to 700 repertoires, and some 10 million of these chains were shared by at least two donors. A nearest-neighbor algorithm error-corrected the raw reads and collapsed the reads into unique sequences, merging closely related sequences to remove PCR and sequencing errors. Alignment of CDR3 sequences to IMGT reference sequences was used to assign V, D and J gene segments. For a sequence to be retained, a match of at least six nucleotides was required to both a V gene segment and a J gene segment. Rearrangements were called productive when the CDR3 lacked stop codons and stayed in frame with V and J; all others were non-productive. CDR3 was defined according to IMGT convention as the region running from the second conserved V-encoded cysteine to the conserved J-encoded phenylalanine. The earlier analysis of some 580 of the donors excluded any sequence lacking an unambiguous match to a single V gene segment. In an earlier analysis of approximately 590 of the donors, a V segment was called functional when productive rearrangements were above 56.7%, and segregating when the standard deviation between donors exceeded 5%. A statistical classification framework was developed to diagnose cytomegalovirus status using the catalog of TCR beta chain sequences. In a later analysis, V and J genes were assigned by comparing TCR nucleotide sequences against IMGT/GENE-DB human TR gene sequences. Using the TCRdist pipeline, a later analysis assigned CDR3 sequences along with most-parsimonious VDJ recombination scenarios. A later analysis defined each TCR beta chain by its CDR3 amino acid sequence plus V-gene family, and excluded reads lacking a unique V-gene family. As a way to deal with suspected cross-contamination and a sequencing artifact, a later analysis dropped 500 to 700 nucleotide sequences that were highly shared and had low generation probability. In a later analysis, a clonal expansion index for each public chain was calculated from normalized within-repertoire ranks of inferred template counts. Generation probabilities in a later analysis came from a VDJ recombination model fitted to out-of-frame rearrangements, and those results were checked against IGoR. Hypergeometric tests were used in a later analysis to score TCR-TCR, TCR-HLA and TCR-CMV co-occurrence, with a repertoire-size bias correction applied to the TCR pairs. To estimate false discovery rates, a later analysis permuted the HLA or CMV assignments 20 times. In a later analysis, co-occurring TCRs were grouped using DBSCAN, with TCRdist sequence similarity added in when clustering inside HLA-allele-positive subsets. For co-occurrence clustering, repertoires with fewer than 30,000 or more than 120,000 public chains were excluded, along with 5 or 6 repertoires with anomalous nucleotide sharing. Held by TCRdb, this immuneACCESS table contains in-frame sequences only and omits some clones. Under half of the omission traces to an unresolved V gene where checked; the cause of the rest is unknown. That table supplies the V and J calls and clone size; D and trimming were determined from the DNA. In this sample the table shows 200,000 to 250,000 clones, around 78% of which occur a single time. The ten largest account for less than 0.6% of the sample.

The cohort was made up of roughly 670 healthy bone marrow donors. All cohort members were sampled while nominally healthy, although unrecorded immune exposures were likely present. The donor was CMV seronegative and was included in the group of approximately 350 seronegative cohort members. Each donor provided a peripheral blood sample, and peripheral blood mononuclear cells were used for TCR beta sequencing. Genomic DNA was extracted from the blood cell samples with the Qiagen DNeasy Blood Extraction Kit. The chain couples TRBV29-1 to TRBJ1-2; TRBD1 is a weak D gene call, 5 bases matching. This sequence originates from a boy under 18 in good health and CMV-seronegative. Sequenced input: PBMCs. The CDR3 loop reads CSVEGQNLFNYGYTF. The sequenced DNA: TGCAGCGTTGAGGGGCAGAACCTTTTTAACTATGGCTACACCTTC.